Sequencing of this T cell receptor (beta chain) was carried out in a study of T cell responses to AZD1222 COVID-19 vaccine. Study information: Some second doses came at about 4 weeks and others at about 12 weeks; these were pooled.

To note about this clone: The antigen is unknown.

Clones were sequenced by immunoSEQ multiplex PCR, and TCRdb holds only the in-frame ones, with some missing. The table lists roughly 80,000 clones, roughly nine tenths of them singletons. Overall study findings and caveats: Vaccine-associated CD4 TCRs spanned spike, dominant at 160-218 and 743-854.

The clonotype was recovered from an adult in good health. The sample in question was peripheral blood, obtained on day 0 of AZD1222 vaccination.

CDR3 nucleotides: TGTGCCAGCAGCCTCCGACTAGTCGAGCAGTACTTC. It codes for CASSLRLVEQYF. V gene TRBV7-2 combines with J gene TRBJ2-7; a possible D gene is TRBD2 (6 bases). Trimming removed 5 bases at V and 6 bases at J, with 11 bases between. CDR3 length: 12 amino acids. Germline lookup yields CDR1 SGHTA and CDR2 FQGNSA.